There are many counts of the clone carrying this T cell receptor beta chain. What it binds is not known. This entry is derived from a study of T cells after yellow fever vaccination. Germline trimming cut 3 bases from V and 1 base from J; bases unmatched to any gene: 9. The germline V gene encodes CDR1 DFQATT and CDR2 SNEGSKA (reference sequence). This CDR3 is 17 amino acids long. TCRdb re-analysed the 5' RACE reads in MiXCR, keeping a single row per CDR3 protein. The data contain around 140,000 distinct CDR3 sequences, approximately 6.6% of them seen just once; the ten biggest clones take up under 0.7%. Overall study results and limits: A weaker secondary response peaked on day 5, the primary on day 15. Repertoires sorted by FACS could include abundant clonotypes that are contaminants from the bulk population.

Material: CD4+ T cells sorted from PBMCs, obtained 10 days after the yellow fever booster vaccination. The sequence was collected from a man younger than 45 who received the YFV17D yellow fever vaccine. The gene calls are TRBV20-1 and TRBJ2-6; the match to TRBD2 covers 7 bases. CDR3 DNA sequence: TGCAGTGCTAGGCGCCTGGCGGGAGAATCTGGGGCCAACGTCCTGACTTTC. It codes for CSARRLAGESGANVLTF.